The 7 T cell receptor beta chains below all came from one sample that was sequenced in a study of T cells in Graves' hyperthyroidism and ophthalmopathy. Researchers amplified the TCR beta CDR3 regions from RNA transcripts. Researchers ran a first-round RT-PCR on the TCR CDR3 using the HTBI primer set. TCRdb reprocessed the multiplex PCR reads with MiXCR, giving one entry per CDR3 protein. This sample has a few hundred thousand distinct CDR3 sequences; 17% occur once, and the top ten carry 17%. The sample comprised blood. All receptors come from a young woman with Graves' ophthalmopathy.

Concerning this clonotype: A much more abundant neighbour one base away suggests this may be a read error. The J gene is TRBJ1-4, the V gene TRBV2; 7 bases line up with TRBD1. The V gene's germline CDR1 is SNHLY and CDR2 FYNNEI. Losses at the gene ends were 8 bases for V and 7 bases for J; bases not matched to a gene: 10. The CDR3 length is 14 residues. Written as DNA, the CDR3 is TGTGCCAGCGGTGTAAACAGGGGTGGTGAAAAACTGTTTTTT. Amino acids: CASGVNRGGEKLFF.

This clonotype occurred a few times. The chain carries TRBV14 and TRBJ1-2; TRBD1 matches 7 bases. This CDR3 is 17 amino acids long. Germline V CDR1 and CDR2: SGHDN, FVKESK. The junction had 13 bases not matched to a gene; V was cut back by 4 bases and J by 2 bases. The CDR3 DNA is TGTGCCAGCAGCCGAGACCACGACAGGGCCCCCAACTATGGCTACACCTTC. This codes for CASSRDHDRAPNYGYTF.

The chain recombines TRBV3-1 with TRBJ2-5, with 8 bases that match TRBD1. J lost 5 bases, V lost 5 bases, and 10 bases had no gene match. CDR1 LGHDT and CDR2 YNNKEL come from the germline V gene (reference sequence). The CDR3 length is 15 residues. CDR3 DNA sequence: TGTGCCAGCAGCGTACCAGAGGACAGGGATGAGACCCAGTACTTC. Protein: CASSVPEDRDETQYF.

This clonotype was picked up many times. V is TRBV7-8 and J is TRBJ1-1; perhaps TRBD1 as D (5 bases). The CDR3 is made up of 14 amino acids. V gave up 4 bases and J gave up 7 bases, with 16 bases separating them. The germline CDR1 and CDR2 sequences are SGHVS and FQNEAQ. The chain's CDR3 is CASSWGERGVEAFF. CDR3 sequence (DNA): TGTGCCAGCAGCTGGGGAGAAAGGGGCGTTGAAGCTTTCTTT.

The rearrangement uses TRBV7-9 and TRBJ2-1; unclear D gene. V was trimmed by 6 bases and J by 0 bases, leaving 15 bases between them. Germline CDR1 reads SEHNR; CDR2 reads FQNEAQ (reference sequence). This CDR3 region has 16 residues. DNA of the CDR3: TGTGCCAGCAGGCCATACCCGGAGAGCTCCTACAATGAGCAGTTCTTC. Protein product: CASRPYPESSYNEQFF.

The table lists this clonotype with many counts. The chain has TRBV7-9 and TRBJ2-1; 8 bases agree with TRBD2. Germline V gene sequence: CDR1 SEHNR, CDR2 FQNEAQ (reference sequence). This CDR3 comprises 14 residues. V lost 3 bases and J lost 5; bases outside the gene matches: 3. In DNA form, the CDR3 reads TGTGCCAGCAGCTTGCGGGAGGTAAACAATGAGCAGTTCTTC. It codes for CASSLREVNNEQFF.

The chain has TRBV12-3 or TRBV12-4 and TRBJ1-1; no clear D. The V gene lost 7 bases and the J gene lost 0 bases, with 9 bases spanning the gap. The CDR3 extends over 13 amino acids. CDR3 sequence: CASTAYMNTEAFF. Here the CDR3 DNA reads TGTGCCAGCACAGCGTATATGAACACTGAAGCTTTCTTT.